This T cell receptor beta chain derives from a study of blood T cell repertoires in COVID-19. Looking at the study overall: From the United States, Italy and Spain came samples of acute and convalescent COVID-19. In each case, the material was cDNA or gDNA derived from T cells, B-cell-depleted T cells, or PBMCs.

Germline V gene lookup returns CDR1 SGHKS and CDR2 YYEKEE (reference sequence). The length of the CDR3 is 16 amino acids, counting both ends. As regards this clone: No DNA is shown, since the ends of the CDR3 on it are uncertain; the CDR3 is the one TCRdb lists.

In the source study's methods: Reference gene primer amplification gave estimated nucleated cell counts. Clones were read by immunoSEQ multiplex PCR, and TCRdb kept only the in-frame ones, dropping some. Clone size and the V and J calls come from that table; the DNA yielded D and trimming. The profile shows about 150,000 clones, 75% to 90% of them singletons. The clonotype originates from a woman in her thirties or forties with acute or convalescent COVID-19. Material: peripheral blood. The J gene is TRBJ2-3, the V gene TRBV5-5; the DNA was not used to check the table's D call, TRBD2. This CDR3 reads CASSVRTSFLADTQYF.